This T cell receptor (beta chain) came from a study of blood T cell repertoires in COVID-19. Overall study: COVID-19 samples from acute and convalescent phases originated in the United States, Italy and Spain. The analysed material was cDNA or gDNA that came from T cells, B-cell-depleted T cells, or PBMCs.

CDR1 and CDR2 (germline): SGHTA, FQGTGA. J lost 0 bases, V lost 5 bases, and 6 bases had no gene match. CDR3 length: 16 residues. Clones were read by immunoSEQ multiplex PCR, and TCRdb kept only the in-frame ones, dropping some. The repertoire consists of some 210,000 clones, with approximately 80% occurring once and the leading ten covering roughly 4.5%. Participants spanned ages about 18 to 100 years and resided in about two dozen US areas. Assignment of participants to cohorts was predicated upon participant-reported clinical history. V and J are TRBV7-3 and TRBJ2-1; 8 nucleotides line up with TRBD1. This clonotype was sampled from a man between 25 and 39 years old with acute COVID-19. Sequencing used PBMCs or T cells enriched from blood (not recorded which). The CDR3 DNA follows: TGTGCCAGCAGCGGGGACAGGTTCAGCTCCTACAATGAGCAGTTCTTC. It specifies CASSGDRFSSYNEQFF.